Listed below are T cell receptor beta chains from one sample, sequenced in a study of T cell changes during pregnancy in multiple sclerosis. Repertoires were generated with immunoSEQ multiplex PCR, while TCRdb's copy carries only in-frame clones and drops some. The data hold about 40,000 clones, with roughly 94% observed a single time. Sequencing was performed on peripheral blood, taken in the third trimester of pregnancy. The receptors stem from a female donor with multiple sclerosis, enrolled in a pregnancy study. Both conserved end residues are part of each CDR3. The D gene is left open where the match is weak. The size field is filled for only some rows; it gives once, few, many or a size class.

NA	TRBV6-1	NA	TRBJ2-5	TGTGCCAGCACCTTAGGAGGAGGGCGGGAGACCCAGTACTTC	CASTLGGGRETQYF
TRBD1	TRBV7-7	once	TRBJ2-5	TGTGCCAGCAGCCTGCGGACAGGGAAGGGGGAGACCCAGTACTTC	CASSLRTGKGETQYF
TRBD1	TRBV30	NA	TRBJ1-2	TGTGCCTGGAGTGTACAGGGGAGAGGGTATGGCTACACCTTC	CAWSVQGRGYGYTF
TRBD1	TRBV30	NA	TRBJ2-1	TGTGCCTGGAGTCATCAGACGGGACAGGGGAAATACAATGAGCAGTTCTTC	CAWSHQTGQGKYNEQFF
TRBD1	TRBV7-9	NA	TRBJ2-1	TGTGCCAGCAGCCCCGGGGGGACAGGGGGAAATGAGCAGTTCTTC	CASSPGGTGGNEQFF
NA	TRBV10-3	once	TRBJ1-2	TGTGCCATCGGGGCGACAGGAAGGGATGGCTACACCTTC	CAIGATGRDGYTF
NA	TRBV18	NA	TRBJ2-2	TGTGCCAGCTCACCTAACTTAAGCGGCACCGGGGAGCTGTTTTTT	CASSPNLSGTGELFF
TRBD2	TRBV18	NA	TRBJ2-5	TGTGCCAGCTCATCAAAGACTAGCGGGAGGGCGGGGGAGACCCAGTACTTC	CASSSKTSGRAGETQYF
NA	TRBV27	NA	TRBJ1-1	TGTGCCAGCAGTTCGAAGGCCGGGACTGAAGCTTTCTTT	CASSSKAGTEAFF
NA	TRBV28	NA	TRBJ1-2	TGTGCCAGCAGTTTAAGACAGATGAATTATGGCTACACCTTC	CASSLRQMNYGYTF
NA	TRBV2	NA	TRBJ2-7	TGTGCACAATTACAGGGTTCCTCCTACGAGCAGTACTTC	CAQLQGSSYEQYF
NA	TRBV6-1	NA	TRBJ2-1	TGTGCCAGCAGTGAACTGATTGACTACCCCCAAAGCAATGAGCAGTTCTTC	CASSELIDYPQSNEQFF
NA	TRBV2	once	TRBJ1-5	TGTGCCAGCAGTGAGGGAGGGGCTGGCAATCAGCCCCAGCATTTT	CASSEGGAGNQPQHF
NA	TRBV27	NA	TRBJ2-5	TGTGCCAGCAGCAGGGGTTTCTGGGAGACCCAGTACTTC	CASSRGFWETQYF
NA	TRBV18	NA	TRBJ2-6	TGTGCCAGCTCCCTATACTCTGGGGCCAACGTCCTGACTTTC	CASSLYSGANVLTF
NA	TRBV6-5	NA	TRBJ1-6	TGTGCCAGCAGTTCCTACAGGGATTCACCCCTCCACTTT	CASSSYRDSPLHF
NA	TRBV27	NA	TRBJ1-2	TGTGCCAGCAGTTTCACACGATCGACAGTTTTATCCTATGGCTACACCTTC	CASSFTRSTVLSYGYTF
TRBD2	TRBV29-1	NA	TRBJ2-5	TGCAGCGCGGGGGGGGCCCAAGAGACCCAGTACTTC	CSAGGAQETQYF
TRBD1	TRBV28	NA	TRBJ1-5	TGTGCCAGCAGCGAGACAGGGAATCAGCCCCAGCATTTT	CASSETGNQPQHF
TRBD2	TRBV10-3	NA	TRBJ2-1	TGTGCCATCAGTATTGGGGACGGGGGGACCTACAATGAGCAGTTCTTC	CAISIGDGGTYNEQFF
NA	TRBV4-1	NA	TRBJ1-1	TGCGCCAGCAGCCAAGATCCAACAGTTCGTAAGGCTTTCTTT	CASSQDPTVRKAFF
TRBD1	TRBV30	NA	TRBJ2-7	TGTGCCTGGAGTACCCTCGGGACAGGCGCGTACTTC	CAWSTLGTGAYF
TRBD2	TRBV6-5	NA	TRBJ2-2	TGTGCCAGCCGTTGGACTAGCGTCACCGGGGAGCTGTTTTTT	CASRWTSVTGELFF
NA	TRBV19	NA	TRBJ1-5	TGTGCCAGTAGTATAGTCCAGGCGCTTAGCAATCAGCCCCAGCATTTT	CASSIVQALSNQPQHF
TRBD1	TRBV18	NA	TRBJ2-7	TGTGCCAGCTCACCACCGACAGGGCACCACGAGCAGTACTTC	CASSPPTGHHEQYF
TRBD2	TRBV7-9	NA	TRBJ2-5	TGTGCCAGCAGCTTAGCGACTAGCGGGAGGGAGACCCAGTACTTC	CASSLATSGRETQYF
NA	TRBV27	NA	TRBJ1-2	TGTACCAGCAGTACCTCCCACCGACAGAGTGGCTACACCTTC	CTSSTSHRQSGYTF
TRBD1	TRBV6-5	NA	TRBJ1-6	TGTGCCAGCAGTTACCGGGACAGCTATAATTCACCCCTCCACTTT	CASSYRDSYNSPLHF
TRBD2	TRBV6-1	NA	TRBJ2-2	TGTGCCAGCAGTGAAGATAGCGGGAGCTCGAACACCGGGGAGCTGTTTTTT	CASSEDSGSSNTGELFF
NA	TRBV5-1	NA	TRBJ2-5	TGCGCCAGCAGCTTTACTAGAGATCAAGAGACCCAGTACTTC	CASSFTRDQETQYF
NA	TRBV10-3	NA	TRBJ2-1	TGTGCCATCAGTGAACTAAATGAGCAGTTCTTC	CAISELNEQFF
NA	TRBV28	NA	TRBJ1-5	TGTGCCAGCAGTTTATGGTTGGCAGCGGAAGGCAATCAGCCCCAGCATTTT	CASSLWLAAEGNQPQHF
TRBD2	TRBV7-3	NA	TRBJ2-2	TGTGCCAGCAGCTTAACCCTAGCGGGACCCACCGGGGAGCTGTTTTTT	CASSLTLAGPTGELFF
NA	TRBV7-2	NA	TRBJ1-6	TGTGCCAGCAGCTCCCACAGGGCACAATCGAATTCACCCCTCCACTTT	CASSSHRAQSNSPLHF
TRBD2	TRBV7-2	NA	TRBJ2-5	TGTGCCAGCAGCTTAGCGTCCAGCGGGGGGCAAGAGACCCAGTACTTC	CASSLASSGGQETQYF
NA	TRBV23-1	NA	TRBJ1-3	TGCGCCAGCAGTCCCTACAGGGAGAATGACTCTGGAAACACCATATATTTT	CASSPYRENDSGNTIYF
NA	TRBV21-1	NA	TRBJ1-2	TGTGCCAGCAGCAACCGGGACAGAAATAACTATGGCTACACCTTC	CASSNRDRNNYGYTF
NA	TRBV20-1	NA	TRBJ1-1	TGCAGTGCTTCCCACTCCGGGAGAACTTTT	CSASHSGRTF
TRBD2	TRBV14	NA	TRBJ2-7	TGTGCCAGCAGCCGCGAACTAGCGGGAGTCTCCTCCGAGCAGTACTTC	CASSRELAGVSSEQYF
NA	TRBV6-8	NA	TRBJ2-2	TGTGCCAGCAGTGCAATGGGCCAGAATGATAAGACCCTTAACGGGGAGCTGTTTTTT	CASSAMGQNDKTLNGELFF
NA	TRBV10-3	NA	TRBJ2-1	TGTGCCATCAGTGAATCCGGCAATGAGCAGTTCTTC	CAISESGNEQFF
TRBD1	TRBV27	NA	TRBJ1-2	TGTGCCAGCAGTTTATCGTTCCAGGGGGCGCTTGGCTACACCTTC	CASSLSFQGALGYTF
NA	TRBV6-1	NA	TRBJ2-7	TGTGCCAGCAGTGAACACTTGTACGAGCAGTACTTC	CASSEHLYEQYF
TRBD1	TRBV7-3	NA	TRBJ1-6	TGTGCCAGCAGCCGCGGACAGGGACTTAATTCACCCCTCCACTTT	CASSRGQGLNSPLHF
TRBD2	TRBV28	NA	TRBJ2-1	TGTGCCAGCAGGTTTGGCTCGGGACTACCCTCCTACAATGAGCAGTTCTTC	CASRFGSGLPSYNEQFF
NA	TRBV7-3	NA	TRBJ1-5	TGTGCCAGCCCACTCAGGAGGGGTAGGGATGGGAGCAATCAGCCCCAGCATTTT	CASPLRRGRDGSNQPQHF
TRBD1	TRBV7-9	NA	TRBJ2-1	TGTGCCAGCAGCAGACAGGGCCCCTCCTACAATGAGCAGTTCTTC	CASSRQGPSYNEQFF
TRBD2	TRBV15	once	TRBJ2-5	TGTGCCACCAGTGACGATCTAGCGGTAACACAAGAGACCCAGTACTTC	CATSDDLAVTQETQYF
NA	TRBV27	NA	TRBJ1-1	TGTGCCAGCATGCCAGGGAGGTCAGCCGCGAACACTGAAGCTTTCTTT	CASMPGRSAANTEAFF